This T cell receptor (beta chain) appears in the sequencing data of a study of neurological immune-mediated disorders. 5'RACE with 10-nucleotide random UMIs generated the cDNA. TCRdb reprocessed the 5' RACE reads via MiXCR and lists one record per CDR3 protein. The sample lists 85,000 to 110,000 distinct CDR3 sequences, roughly 10% occurring once. The time point was: longitudinal time-point 3. This clonotype appeared many times. The CDR3 spans 15 residues. V lost 6 bases and J 1 base, leaving 12 bases between the germline ends. The V gene's germline CDR1 is SNHLY and CDR2 FYNNEI. This sequence was found in a female donor with HTLV-1-associated myelopathy (HAM/TSP). The material sequenced was PBMCs. The chain recombines TRBV2 with TRBJ1-4; no definite D call. For the CDR3, the DNA is TGTGCCAGCAGACGGTCCGAGGGAACTAATGAAAAACTGTTTTTT. It specifies CASRRSEGTNEKLFF.